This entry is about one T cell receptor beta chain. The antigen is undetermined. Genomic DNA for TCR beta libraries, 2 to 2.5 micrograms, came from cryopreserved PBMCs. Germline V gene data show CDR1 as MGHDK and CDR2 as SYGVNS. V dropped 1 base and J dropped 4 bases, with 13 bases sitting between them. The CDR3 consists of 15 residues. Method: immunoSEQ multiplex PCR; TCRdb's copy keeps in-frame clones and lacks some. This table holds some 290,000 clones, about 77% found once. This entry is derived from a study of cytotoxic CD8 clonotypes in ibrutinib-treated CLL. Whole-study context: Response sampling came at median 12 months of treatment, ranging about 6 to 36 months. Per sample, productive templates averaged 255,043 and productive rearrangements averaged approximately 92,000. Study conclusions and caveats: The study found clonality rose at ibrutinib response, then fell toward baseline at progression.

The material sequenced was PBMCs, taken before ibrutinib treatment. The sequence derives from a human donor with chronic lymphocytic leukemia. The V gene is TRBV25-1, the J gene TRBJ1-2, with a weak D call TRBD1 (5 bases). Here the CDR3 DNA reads TGTGCCAGCAGTGAATTGGGGGTACAGACCTATGGCTACACCTTC. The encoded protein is CASSELGVQTYGYTF.